This T cell receptor (beta chain) was found in a study of blood T cells in healthy people across ages. Study conclusions and caveats: Not knowing donor CMV status may have confounded expanded clonotype changes. A strong correlation was seen between TCR beta diversity and naive T cell percentage.

PCR was performed a second time for roughly 7 to 11 cycles using a sample-barcoded 5' primer and a J-beta primer mix. A template-switch adaptor that had 12 random nucleotides put a tag on each cDNA molecule. Each CDR3 protein gets one entry after TCRdb re-called the 5' RACE reads with MiXCR. The table records more than 1.4 million distinct CDR3 sequences, roughly 40% of them present only once. In regard to this clonotype: Antigen specificity is unknown.

The sample taken for sequencing was blood. This receptor was obtained from a woman aged 18-29 years in good health.

CDR3 DNA: TGTGCCAGCAGTGGACTAACCGGCGTCTACGAGCAGTACTTC. This codes for CASSGLTGVYEQYF. This chain connects TRBV6-5 to TRBJ2-7; possibly TRBD2 for D (6 bases). The CDR3 length is 14 residues. The germline V gene encodes CDR1 MNHEY and CDR2 SVGAGI. Trimming pared 5 bases from V and 3 bases from J, leaving 14 bases between.